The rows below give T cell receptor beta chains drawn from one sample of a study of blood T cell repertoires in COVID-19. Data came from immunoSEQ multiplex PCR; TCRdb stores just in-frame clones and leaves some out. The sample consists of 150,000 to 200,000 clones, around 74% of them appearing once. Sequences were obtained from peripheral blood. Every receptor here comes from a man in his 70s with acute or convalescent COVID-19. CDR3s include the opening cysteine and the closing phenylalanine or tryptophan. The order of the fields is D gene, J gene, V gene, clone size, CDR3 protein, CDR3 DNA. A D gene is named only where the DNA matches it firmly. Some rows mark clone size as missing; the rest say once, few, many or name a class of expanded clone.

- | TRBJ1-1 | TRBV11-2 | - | CASSTGWGVNTEAFF | TGTGCCAGCTCCACGGGTTGGGGAGTGAACACTGAAGCTTTCTTT
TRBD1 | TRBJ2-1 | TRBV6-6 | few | CASTQDRQNEQFF | TGTGCCAGCACCCAGGACAGGCAAAATGAGCAGTTCTTC
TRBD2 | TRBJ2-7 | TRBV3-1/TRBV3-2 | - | CASSQASGGAYEQYF | TGTGCCAGCAGCCAAGCTAGCGGGGGGGCCTACGAGCAGTACTTC
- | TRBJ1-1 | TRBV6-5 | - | CASMGQSRWAFF | TGTGCCAGCATGGGGCAAAGCCGATGGGCTTTCTTT
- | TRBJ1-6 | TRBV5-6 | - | CASSLFGSPLHF | TGTGCCAGCAGCTTGTTCGGGTCACCCCTCCACTTT
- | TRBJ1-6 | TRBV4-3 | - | CASSQEWGVGSPLHF | TGCGCCAGCAGCCAAGAGTGGGGGGTTGGGTCACCCCTCCACTTT
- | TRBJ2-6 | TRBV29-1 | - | CSARPGAGANVLTF | TGCAGCGCCCGCCCAGGGGCTGGGGCCAACGTCCTGACTTTC
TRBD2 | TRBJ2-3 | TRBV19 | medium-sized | CASSPTGTSGSRNTQYF | TGTGCCAGTAGTCCAACCGGGACTAGCGGGAGTCGAAATACGCAGTATTTT
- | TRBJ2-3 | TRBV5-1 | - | CASRAGASTNTDTQYF | TGCGCCAGCAGGGCGGGGGCGTCTACCAACACAGATACGCAGTATTTT
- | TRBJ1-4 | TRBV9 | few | CASSGGLYPEKLFF | TGTGCCAGCAGCGGGGGCCTGTACCCTGAAAAACTGTTTTTT
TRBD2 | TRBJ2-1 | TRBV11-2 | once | CASSLGGLAGVAYNEQFF | TGTGCCAGCAGCTTAGGAGGACTAGCGGGAGTAGCTTACAATGAGCAGTTCTTC
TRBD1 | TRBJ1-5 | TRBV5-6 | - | CASSIRGTGSNQPQHF | TGTGCCAGCAGCATTCGGGGGACAGGAAGCAATCAGCCCCAGCATTTT
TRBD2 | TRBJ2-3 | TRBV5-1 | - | CASSLWAGAVDTQYF | TGCGCCAGCAGCTTGTGGGCGGGAGCGGTAGATACGCAGTATTTT
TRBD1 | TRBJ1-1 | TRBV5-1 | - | CASSLPGQGSSEAFF | TGCGCCAGCAGCTTACCGGGACAGGGGAGCTCTGAAGCTTTCTTT
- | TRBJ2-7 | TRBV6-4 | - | CASSDSRRGSRVYEQYF | TGTGCCAGCAGTGACTCGAGACGGGGGAGTAGAGTCTACGAGCAGTACTTC
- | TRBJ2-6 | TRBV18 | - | CASSPIQGTLSGANVLTF | TGTGCCAGCTCACCAATCCAGGGGACGCTCTCTGGGGCCAACGTCCTGACTTTC
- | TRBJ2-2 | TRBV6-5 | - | CASSYSKSTGELFF | TGTGCCAGCAGTTACTCGAAGAGCACCGGGGAGCTGTTTTTT
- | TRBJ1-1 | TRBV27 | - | CASSLYGPTEGEAFF | TGTGCCAGCAGTTTATATGGGCCCACCGAGGGTGAAGCTTTCTTT
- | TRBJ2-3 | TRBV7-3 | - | CASSFQGWADTQYF | TGTGCCAGCAGCTTTCAGGGATGGGCAGATACGCAGTATTTT
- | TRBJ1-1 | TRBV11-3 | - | CASSLVGGTEAFF | TGTGCCAGCAGCTTAGTCGGGGGCACTGAAGCTTTCTTT
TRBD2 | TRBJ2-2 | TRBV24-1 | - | CATRSSGPYTGELFF | TGTGCCACCAGGTCTAGCGGTCCCTACACCGGGGAGCTGTTTTTT
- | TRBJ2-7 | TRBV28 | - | CASSFPLRQYEQYF | TGTGCCAGCAGTTTTCCACTAAGACAGTACGAGCAGTACTTC
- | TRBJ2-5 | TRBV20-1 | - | CSASYRETQYF | TGCAGTGCTAGTTACCGGGAGACCCAGTACTTC
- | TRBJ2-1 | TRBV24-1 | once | CATSDATGRSYNEQFF | TGTGCCACCAGTGATGCGACAGGACGCTCCTACAATGAGCAGTTCTTC
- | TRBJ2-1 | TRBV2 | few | CASRATGGLTIEQFF | TGTGCCAGCAGAGCTACAGGGGGACTAACAATTGAGCAGTTCTTC
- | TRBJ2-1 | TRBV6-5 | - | CASSRRLGDEQFF | TGTGCCAGCAGCCGGAGGTTAGGCGATGAGCAGTTCTTC
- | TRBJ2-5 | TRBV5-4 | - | CASSFREWQETQYF | TGTGCCAGCAGCTTCCGGGAATGGCAAGAGACCCAGTACTTC
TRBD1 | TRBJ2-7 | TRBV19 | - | CASKGQGNSYEQYF | TGTGCCAGTAAAGGACAGGGGAATTCCTACGAGCAGTACTTC
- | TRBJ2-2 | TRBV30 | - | CASLAGGELFF | TGTGCCTCACTAGCCGGAGGGGAGCTGTTTTTT
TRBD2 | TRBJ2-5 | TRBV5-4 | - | CASSLGLAGTQETQYF | TGTGCCAGCAGCTTGGGACTAGCGGGGACTCAAGAGACCCAGTACTTC
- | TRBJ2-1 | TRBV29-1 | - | CSVVKGGAFYNEQFF | TGCAGCGTTGTAAAGGGCGGGGCCTTCTACAATGAGCAGTTCTTC
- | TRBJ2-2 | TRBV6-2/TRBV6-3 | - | CASSWPGTNTGELFF | TGTGCCAGCAGTTGGCCCGGGACGAACACCGGGGAGCTGTTTTTT